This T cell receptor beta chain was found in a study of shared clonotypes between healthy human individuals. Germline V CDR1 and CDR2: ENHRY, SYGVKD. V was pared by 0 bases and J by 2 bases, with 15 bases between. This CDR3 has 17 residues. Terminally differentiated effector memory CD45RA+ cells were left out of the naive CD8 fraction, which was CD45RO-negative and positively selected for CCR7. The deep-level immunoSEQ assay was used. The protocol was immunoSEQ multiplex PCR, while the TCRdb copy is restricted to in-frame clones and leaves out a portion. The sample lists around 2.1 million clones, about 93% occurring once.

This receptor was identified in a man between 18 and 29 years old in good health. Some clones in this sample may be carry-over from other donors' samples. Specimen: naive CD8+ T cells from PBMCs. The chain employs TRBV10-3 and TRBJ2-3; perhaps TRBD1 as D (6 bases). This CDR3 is CAISESPPQGTTDTQYF. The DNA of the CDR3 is TGTGCCATCAGTGAGTCCCCCCCCCAGGGGACCACAGATACGCAGTATTTT.